This is a list of T cell receptor beta chains from one sample in a study of T cell responses to AZD1222 COVID-19 vaccine. Some clones are missing from TCRdb's copy, which holds only in-frame ones; the method was immunoSEQ multiplex PCR. In the table there are over 100,000 clones, around 90% of which are singletons. This material consisted of peripheral blood, taken 28 days after the second AZD1222 dose. The receptors come from an adult who received the AZD1222 COVID-19 vaccine. The CDR3 runs from the conserved cysteine through the conserved F or W. Each record gives: clone size, J gene, V gene, D gene, CDR3 length, CDR3 DNA, CDR3 protein. D genes are given only for firm matches. A clone size is listed for some rows: how often the clone was seen (once, few, many), or a class if it is expanded.

>NA|TRBJ1-1|TRBV10-3|NA|14
TGTGCCATCTTCGTCGGGGGGAGATCGGGTGAAGCTTTCTTT
CAIFVGGRSGEAFF
>NA|TRBJ2-7|TRBV6-5|NA|14
TGTGCCACATGCTGGGCCTGGGACTCCTACGAGCAGTACTTC
CATCWAWDSYEQYF
>NA|TRBJ1-2|TRBV27|NA|14
TGTGCCAGCAGTTTCGTCGGAGGTAGCTATGGCTACACCTTC
CASSFVGGSYGYTF
>NA|TRBJ1-4|TRBV7-9|NA|12
TGTGCCAGCAGCTTTTCCCGCGAAAAACTGTTTTTT
CASSFSREKLFF
>NA|TRBJ1-1|TRBV5-1|NA|15
TGCGCCAGCAGCTTGTTGACCCCAGGGGACACTGAAGCTTTCTTT
CASSLLTPGDTEAFF
>NA|TRBJ1-5|TRBV5-6|NA|16
TGTGCCAGCAGCTTGTCTGCGGGGACCAGCAATCAGCCCCAGCATTTT
CASSLSAGTSNQPQHF
>NA|TRBJ1-1|TRBV28|TRBD1|12
TGTGCCAGCAGACTTGACAGGGGGGGAGCTTTCTTT
CASRLDRGGAFF
>NA|TRBJ2-7|TRBV11-1|NA|15
TGTGCCAGCAGCTTAGAAGAGACAGGCTACTACGAGCAGTACTTC
CASSLEETGYYEQYF
>NA|TRBJ2-7|TRBV5-1|TRBD1|16
TGCGCCAGCAGCTCCACCTGGACAGGGGGCTCCTACGAGCAGTACTTC
CASSSTWTGGSYEQYF
>NA|TRBJ2-3|TRBV7-3|NA|13
TGTGCCAGCAGCTTAGGGGCCACAGATACGCAGTATTTT
CASSLGATDTQYF
>few|TRBJ1-5|TRBV6-5|NA|13
TGTGCCAGCCGGGGCCAGGGGAGTCAGCCCCAGCATTTT
CASRGQGSQPQHF
>once|TRBJ1-5|TRBV18|NA|14
TGTGCCAGCTCACCAGGGAATAGCAATCAGCCCCAGCATTTT
CASSPGNSNQPQHF
>NA|TRBJ2-7|TRBV21-1|NA|12
TGTGCCAGCAGCAGAGGACATGCGAAGACCCTCTTC
CASSRGHAKTLF
>NA|TRBJ2-2|TRBV29-1|NA|14
TGCAGCGGTCGCCGGGACCCGAACACCGGGGAGCTGTTTTTT
CSGRRDPNTGELFF
>NA|TRBJ2-7|TRBV5-1|TRBD2|14
TGCGCCAGCAGCTCCGGGAGGCTAGGCTACGAGCAGTACTTC
CASSSGRLGYEQYF
>NA|TRBJ1-2|TRBV6-5|TRBD1|13
TGTGCCAGTGACCGGGACAGCTATTATGGCTACACCTTC
CASDRDSYYGYTF
>NA|TRBJ2-7|TRBV5-4|TRBD1|15
TGTGCCAGCAGCCTCCCGGGACAGGGGTCCTACGAGCAGTACTTC
CASSLPGQGSYEQYF
>NA|TRBJ1-5|TRBV28|NA|12
TGTGCCAGCAGTGGGTACAAACAGCCCCAGCATTTT
CASSGYKQPQHF
>NA|TRBJ1-6|TRBV7-9|NA|13
TGTGCCAGCAGCTCCTATGGGGGTTCACCCCTCCACTTT
CASSSYGGSPLHF
>NA|TRBJ1-2|TRBV27|NA|13
TGTGCCAGCAGTTTTACCAGATCGGGAGGCTACACCTTC
CASSFTRSGGYTF
>once|TRBJ2-3|TRBV12-3/TRBV12-4|NA|13
TGTGCCAGCAGTTTTCTGGGCACAGATACGCAGTATTTT
CASSFLGTDTQYF
>NA|TRBJ1-5|TRBV18|NA|14
TGTGCCAGCTCACCGGGGACGCGGGAACAGCCCCAGCATTTT
CASSPGTREQPQHF
>NA|TRBJ2-7|TRBV5-4|TRBD2|16
TGTGCCAGCAGCCGGGCTTCTAGCGGGGGCTCCTACGAGCAGTACTTC
CASSRASSGGSYEQYF
>NA|TRBJ1-4|TRBV2|NA|14
TGTGCCAGTAATACAGGGCTCGGTAATGAAAAACTGTTTTTT
CASNTGLGNEKLFF
>NA|TRBJ2-1|TRBV2|NA|15
TGTGCCAGCAGTTTGACTGTTAGCTCCTACAATGAGCAGTTCTTC
CASSLTVSSYNEQFF
>NA|TRBJ2-7|TRBV10-3|NA|13
TGTGCCATCAATGCCCCTCAGGGGCGCGAGCAGTACTTC
CAINAPQGREQYF
>few|TRBJ2-7|TRBV11-3|TRBD1|13
TGTGCCAGCAGCGCAGAGACAGGGCGCGAGCAGTACTTC
CASSAETGREQYF
>NA|TRBJ2-1|TRBV2|TRBD2|15
TGTGCCAGCAGGACGAGCGGGAGGGGAATCTCCGAGCAGTTCTTC
CASRTSGRGISEQFF
>NA|TRBJ2-2|TRBV7-9|NA|17
TGTGCCAGCAGCACCACCGCCGGGACCCCGGGGACCGGGGAGCTGTTTTTT
CASSTTAGTPGTGELFF
>few|TRBJ2-7|TRBV5-1|NA|12
TGCGCCAGCAGCGAGACTAGTACCGAGCAGTACTTC
CASSETSTEQYF
>NA|TRBJ1-5|TRBV2|TRBD1|17
TGTGCCAGCAGAGTTCGACAGGGGGCGTTGGGCAATCAGCCCCAGCATTTT
CASRVRQGALGNQPQHF
>NA|TRBJ2-3|TRBV18|TRBD1|14
TGTGCCAGCTCATGGGACAGGGGGCCACATACGCAGTATTTT
CASSWDRGPHTQYF
>NA|TRBJ1-6|TRBV9|NA|13
TGTGCCAGCAGCGCCGCGGGGGACTCACCCCTCCACTTT
CASSAAGDSPLHF
>NA|TRBJ2-1|TRBV7-3|NA|14
TGTGCCAGCAGCTCGCTAGGGGGCTACAATGAGCAGTTCTTC
CASSSLGGYNEQFF
>medium-sized|TRBJ2-1|TRBV2|TRBD2|12
TGTGCCAGCTTACCGGGGGGGACTGAGCAGTTCTTC
CASLPGGTEQFF
>NA|TRBJ1-1|TRBV6-6|TRBD1|15
TGTGCCAGCATCACAGGGGGTTACATGAACACTGAAGCTTTCTTT
CASITGGYMNTEAFF
>NA|TRBJ2-1|TRBV5-1|TRBD1|15
TGCGCCAGCAGCAAAGGGACAGGACGATACAATGAGCAGTTCTTC
CASSKGTGRYNEQFF
>NA|TRBJ1-1|TRBV5-1|NA|15
TGCGCCAGCACGTTCAATGTGGGTGCGGACACTGAAGCTTTCTTT
CASTFNVGADTEAFF
>NA|TRBJ2-7|TRBV7-2|NA|14
TGTGCCAGCAGCTTAGGGCCCAGGGGAGCTAAGCAGTACTTC
CASSLGPRGAKQYF
>NA|TRBJ1-6|TRBV7-3|NA|14
TGTGCCAGCAGCCAACAAAGTACATTATCACCCCTCCACTTT
CASSQQSTLSPLHF
>NA|TRBJ1-4|TRBV6-5|NA|14
TGTGCCAGCAGTCCCGGCGGGGGGATTGAAAAACTGTTTTTT
CASSPGGGIEKLFF
>NA|TRBJ1-5|TRBV5-1|NA|15
TGCGCCAGCAGTCCTGTTGGGGATAGCAATCAGCCCCAGCATTTT
CASSPVGDSNQPQHF